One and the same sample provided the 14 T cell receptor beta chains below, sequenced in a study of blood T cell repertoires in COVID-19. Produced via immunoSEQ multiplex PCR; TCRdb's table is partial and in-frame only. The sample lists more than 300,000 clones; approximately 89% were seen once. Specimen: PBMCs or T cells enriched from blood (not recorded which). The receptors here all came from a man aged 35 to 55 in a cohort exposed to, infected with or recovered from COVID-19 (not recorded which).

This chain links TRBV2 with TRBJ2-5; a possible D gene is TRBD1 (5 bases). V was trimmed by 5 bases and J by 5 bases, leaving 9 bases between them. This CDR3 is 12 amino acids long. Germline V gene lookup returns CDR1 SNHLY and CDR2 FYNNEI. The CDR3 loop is CASSRKGETQYF. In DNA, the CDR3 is TGTGCCAGCAGTCGAAAGGGGGAGACCCAGTACTTC.

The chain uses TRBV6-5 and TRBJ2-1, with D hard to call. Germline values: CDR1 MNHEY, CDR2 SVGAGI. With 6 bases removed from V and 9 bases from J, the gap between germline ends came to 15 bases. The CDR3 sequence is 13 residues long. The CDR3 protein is CASRWHPLAEQFF. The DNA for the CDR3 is TGTGCCAGCAGGTGGCACCCCTTAGCTGAGCAGTTCTTC.

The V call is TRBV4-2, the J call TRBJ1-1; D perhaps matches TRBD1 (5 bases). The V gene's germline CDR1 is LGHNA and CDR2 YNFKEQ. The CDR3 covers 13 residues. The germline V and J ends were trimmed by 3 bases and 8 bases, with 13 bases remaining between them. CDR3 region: CASSQELTGEAFF. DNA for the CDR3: TGTGCCAGCAGCCAGGAGCTTACAGGAGAAGCTTTCTTT.

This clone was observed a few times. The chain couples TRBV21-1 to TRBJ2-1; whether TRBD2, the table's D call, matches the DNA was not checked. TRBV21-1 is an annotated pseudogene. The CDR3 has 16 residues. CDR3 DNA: TGTGCCAGCAGCAAATCAAGAGCGGGAGTTCCCCTGGAGCAGTTCTTC. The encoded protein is CASSKSRAGVPLEQFF.

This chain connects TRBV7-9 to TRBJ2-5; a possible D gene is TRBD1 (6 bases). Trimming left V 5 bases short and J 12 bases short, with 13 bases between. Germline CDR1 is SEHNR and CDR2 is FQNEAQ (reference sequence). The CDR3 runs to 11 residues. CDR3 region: CASSADRVKYF. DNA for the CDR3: TGTGCCAGCAGCGCGGACAGAGTAAAGTACTTC.

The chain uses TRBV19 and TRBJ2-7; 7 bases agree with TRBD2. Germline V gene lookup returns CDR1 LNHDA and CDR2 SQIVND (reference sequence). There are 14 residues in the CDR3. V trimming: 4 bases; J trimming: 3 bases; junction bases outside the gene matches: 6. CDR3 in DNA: TGTGCCAGTAGTACCGGGACTACTAACTACGAGCAGTACTTC. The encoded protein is CASSTGTTNYEQYF.

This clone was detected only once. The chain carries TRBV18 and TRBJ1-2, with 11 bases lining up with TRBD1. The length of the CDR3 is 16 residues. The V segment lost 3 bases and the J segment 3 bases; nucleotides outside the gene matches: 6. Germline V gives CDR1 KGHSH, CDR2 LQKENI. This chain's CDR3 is CASSPEGTGGHYGYTF. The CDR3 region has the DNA TGTGCCAGCTCACCGGAAGGGACAGGGGGACACTATGGCTACACCTTC.

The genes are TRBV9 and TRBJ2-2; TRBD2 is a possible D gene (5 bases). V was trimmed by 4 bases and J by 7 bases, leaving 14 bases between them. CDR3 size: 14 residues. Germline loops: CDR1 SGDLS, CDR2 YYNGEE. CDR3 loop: CASSPELVNGELFF. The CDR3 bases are TGTGCCAGCAGCCCCGAACTAGTTAACGGGGAGCTGTTTTTT.

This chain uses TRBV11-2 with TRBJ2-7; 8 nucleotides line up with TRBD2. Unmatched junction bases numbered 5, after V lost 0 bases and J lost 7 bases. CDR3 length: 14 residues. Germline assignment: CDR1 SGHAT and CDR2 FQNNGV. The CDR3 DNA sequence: TGTGCCAGCAGCTTAGATACGGGAGGGGTAGAGCAGTACTTC. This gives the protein CASSLDTGGVEQYF.

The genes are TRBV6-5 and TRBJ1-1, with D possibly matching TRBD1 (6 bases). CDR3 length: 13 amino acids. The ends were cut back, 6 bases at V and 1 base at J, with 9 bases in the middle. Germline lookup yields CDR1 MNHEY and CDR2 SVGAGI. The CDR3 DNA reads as TGTGCCAGCAGAGGACAGCGGAACACTGAAGCTTTCTTT. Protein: CASRGQRNTEAFF.

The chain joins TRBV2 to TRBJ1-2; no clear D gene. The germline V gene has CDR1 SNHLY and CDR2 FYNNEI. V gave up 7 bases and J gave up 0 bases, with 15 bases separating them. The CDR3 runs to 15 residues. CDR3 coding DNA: TGTGCCAGCACTTACAGTGTAGGTTCTAACTATGGCTACACCTTC. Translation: CASTYSVGSNYGYTF.

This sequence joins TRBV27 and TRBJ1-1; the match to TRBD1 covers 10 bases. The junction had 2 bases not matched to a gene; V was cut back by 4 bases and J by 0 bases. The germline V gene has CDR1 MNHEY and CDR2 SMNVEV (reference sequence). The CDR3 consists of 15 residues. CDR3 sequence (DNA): TGTGCCAGCAGTTCGGGACAGGGGATGAACACTGAAGCTTTCTTT. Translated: CASSSGQGMNTEAFF.

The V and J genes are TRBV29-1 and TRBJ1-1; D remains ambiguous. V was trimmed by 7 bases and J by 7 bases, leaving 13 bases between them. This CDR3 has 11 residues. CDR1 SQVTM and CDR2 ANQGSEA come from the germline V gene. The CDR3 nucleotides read TGCAGCGGCGCTTGGTCCCTTGAAGCTTTCTTT. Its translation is CSGAWSLEAFF.

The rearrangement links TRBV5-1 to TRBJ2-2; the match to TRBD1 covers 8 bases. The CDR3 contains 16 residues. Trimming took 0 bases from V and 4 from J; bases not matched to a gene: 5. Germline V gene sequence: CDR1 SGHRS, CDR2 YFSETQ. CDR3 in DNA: TGCGCCAGCAGCTTGGGACAGGGGAAATCCACCGGGGAGCTGTTTTTT. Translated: CASSLGQGKSTGELFF. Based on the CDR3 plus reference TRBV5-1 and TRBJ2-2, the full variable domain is KAGVTQTPRYLIKTRGQQVTLSCSPISGHRSVSWYQQTPGQGLQFLFEYFSETQRNKGNFPGRFSGRQFSNSRSEMNVSTLELGDSALYLCASSLGQGKSTGELFFGEGSRLTVL.